This TCR beta chain was sequenced for a study of preoperative IRX-2 immunotherapy in early breast cancer. Treatment given: preoperative locoregional IRX-2 cytokine immunotherapy. This phase Ib study tested locoregional IRX-2 cytokine immunotherapy given before surgery. The CDR3 runs to 13 residues. V lost 2 bases and J lost 9, with 11 bases in between. The V gene's germline CDR1 is KGHSH and CDR2 LQKENI. The method was immunoSEQ multiplex PCR; TCRdb's version includes in-frame clones alone and lacks a portion of them. The repertoire consists of about 42,000 clones, with about 80% occurring once and the leading ten covering approximately 1.1%.

The specimen was tumor tissue, collected after IRX-2 immunotherapy. The chain combines TRBV18 with TRBJ2-1; D is unresolved. The clonotype comes from a human donor with breast cancer. For the CDR3, the DNA is TGTGCCAGCTCACCAGAGTTTGATTTTGAGCAGTTCTTC. This translates into CASSPEFDFEQFF.